This T cell receptor beta chain is drawn from a study of shared clonotypes between healthy human individuals. Trimming took 3 bases from V and 4 from J, leaving 16 bases between them. The CDR3 runs to 15 residues. Germline CDR1 is SGHTS and CDR2 is YDEGEE. The sorted-subset replicate PCRs were given around 200 ng DNA, which is some 29,000 T cell genomes. The table came from immunoSEQ multiplex PCR; TCRdb's copy has only in-frame clones and leaves some out. Among 1,400,000 or so clones listed, just under 99% were seen once. This TCR was sampled from a man aged 30 to 39 in good health. The chain couples TRBV5-8 to TRBJ1-1; D unclear. Sequences were obtained from naive CD4+ T cells sorted from blood. Subset: CD45RA+ positively selected. This CDR3 reads CASSSEVGQITEAFF. The DNA for the CDR3 is TGTGCCAGCAGCTCCGAGGTAGGGCAGATCACTGAAGCTTTCTTT.